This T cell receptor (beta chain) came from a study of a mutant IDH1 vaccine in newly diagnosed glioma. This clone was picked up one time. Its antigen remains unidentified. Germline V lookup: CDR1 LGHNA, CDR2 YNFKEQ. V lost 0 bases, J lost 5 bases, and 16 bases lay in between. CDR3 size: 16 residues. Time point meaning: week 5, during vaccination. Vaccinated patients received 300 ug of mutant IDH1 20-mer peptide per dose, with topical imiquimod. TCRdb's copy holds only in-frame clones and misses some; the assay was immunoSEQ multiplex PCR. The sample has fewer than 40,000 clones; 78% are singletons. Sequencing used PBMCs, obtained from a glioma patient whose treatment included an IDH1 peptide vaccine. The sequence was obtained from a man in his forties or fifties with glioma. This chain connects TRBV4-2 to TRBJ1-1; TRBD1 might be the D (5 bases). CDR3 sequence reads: CASSQEGESPGTEAFF. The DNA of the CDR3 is TGTGCCAGCAGCCAAGAGGGTGAGTCGCCAGGGACTGAAGCTTTCTTT.